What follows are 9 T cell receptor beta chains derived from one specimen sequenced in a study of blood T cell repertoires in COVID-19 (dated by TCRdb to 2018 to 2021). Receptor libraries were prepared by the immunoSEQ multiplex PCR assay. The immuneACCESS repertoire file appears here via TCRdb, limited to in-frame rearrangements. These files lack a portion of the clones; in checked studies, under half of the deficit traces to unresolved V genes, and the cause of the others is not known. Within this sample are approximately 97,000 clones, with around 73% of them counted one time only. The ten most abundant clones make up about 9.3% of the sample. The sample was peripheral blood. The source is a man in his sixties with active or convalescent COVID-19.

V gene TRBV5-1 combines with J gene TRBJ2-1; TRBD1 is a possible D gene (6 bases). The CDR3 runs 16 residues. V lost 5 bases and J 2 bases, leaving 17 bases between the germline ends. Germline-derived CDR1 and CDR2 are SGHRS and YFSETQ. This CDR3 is CASSSETGPAYNEQFF. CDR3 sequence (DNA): TGCGCCAGCAGTTCTGAGACAGGTCCTGCCTACAATGAGCAGTTCTTC. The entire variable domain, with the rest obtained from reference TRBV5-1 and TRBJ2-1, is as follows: KAGVTQTPRYLIKTRGQQVTLSCSPISGHRSVSWYQQTPGQGLQFLFEYFSETQRNKGNFPGRFSGRQFSNSRSEMNVSTLELGDSALYLCASSSETGPAYNEQFFGPGTRLTVL.

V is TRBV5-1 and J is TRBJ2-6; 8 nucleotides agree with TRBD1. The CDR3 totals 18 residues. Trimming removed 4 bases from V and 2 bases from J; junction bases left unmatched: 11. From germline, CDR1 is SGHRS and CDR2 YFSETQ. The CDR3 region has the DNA TGCGCCAGCAGCAGGGGGCAGGGGGCGCCGGCTGGGGCCAACGTCCTGACTTTC. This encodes CASSRGQGAPAGANVLTF.

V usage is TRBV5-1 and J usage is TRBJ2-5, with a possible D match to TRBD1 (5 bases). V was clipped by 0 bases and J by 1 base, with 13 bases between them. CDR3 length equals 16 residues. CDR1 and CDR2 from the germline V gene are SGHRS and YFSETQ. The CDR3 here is CASSLGATGTQETQYF. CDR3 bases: TGCGCCAGCAGCTTGGGGGCTACAGGTACCCAAGAGACCCAGTACTTC.

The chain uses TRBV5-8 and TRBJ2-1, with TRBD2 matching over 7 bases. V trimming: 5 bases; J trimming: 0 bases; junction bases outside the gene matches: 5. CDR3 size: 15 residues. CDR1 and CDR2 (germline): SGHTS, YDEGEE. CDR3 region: CASSWTRSSYNEQFF. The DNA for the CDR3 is TGTGCCAGCAGTTGGACTAGGAGCTCCTACAATGAGCAGTTCTTC. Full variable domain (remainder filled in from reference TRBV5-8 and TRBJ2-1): EAGVTQSPTHLIKTRGQQATLRCSPISGHTSVYWYQQALGLGLQFLLWYDEGEERNRGNFPPRFSGRQFPNYSSELNVNALELEDSALYLCASSWTRSSYNEQFFGPGTRLTVL.

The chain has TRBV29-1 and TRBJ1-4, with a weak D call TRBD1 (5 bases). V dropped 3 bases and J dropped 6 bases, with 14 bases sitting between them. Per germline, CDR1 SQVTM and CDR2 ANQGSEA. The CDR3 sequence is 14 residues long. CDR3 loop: CSVDAGVGDEKLFF. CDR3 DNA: TGCAGCGTTGACGCGGGGGTGGGGGATGAAAAACTGTTTTTT.

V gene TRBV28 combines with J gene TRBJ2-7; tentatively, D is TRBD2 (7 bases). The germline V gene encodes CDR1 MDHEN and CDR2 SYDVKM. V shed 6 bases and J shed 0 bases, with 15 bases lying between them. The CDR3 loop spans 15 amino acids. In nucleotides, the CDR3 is TGTGCCAGCAGCGAGGGGGGGAGAAGCTCCTACGAGCAGTACTTC. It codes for CASSEGGRSSYEQYF.

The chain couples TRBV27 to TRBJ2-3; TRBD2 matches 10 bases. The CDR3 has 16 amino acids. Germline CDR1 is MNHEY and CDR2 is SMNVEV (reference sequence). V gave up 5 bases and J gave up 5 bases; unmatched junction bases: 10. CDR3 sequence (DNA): TGTGCCAGCAGTCCCGACCTAGCGGGAGTGATAGATACGCAGTATTTT. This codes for CASSPDLAGVIDTQYF.

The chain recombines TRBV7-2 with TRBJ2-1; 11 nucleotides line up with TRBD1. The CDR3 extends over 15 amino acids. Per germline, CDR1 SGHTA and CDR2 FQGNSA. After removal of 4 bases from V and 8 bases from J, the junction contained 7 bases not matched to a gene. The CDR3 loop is CASSSGTGGMYEQFF. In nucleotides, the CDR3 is TGTGCCAGCAGCTCCGGGACAGGGGGGATGTATGAGCAGTTCTTC.

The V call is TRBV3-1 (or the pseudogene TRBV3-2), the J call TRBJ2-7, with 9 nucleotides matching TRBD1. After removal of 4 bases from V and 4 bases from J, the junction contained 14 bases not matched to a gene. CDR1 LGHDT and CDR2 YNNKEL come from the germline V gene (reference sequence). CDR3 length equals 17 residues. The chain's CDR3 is CASSPITQGQGPYEQYF. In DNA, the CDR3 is TGTGCCAGCAGCCCGATAACTCAGGGACAGGGACCATACGAGCAGTACTTC.